This T cell receptor beta chain is drawn from a study of Graves' ophthalmopathy and Graves' hyperthyroidism. Amplified material comprised TCR beta CDR3 regions derived from RNA transcripts. HTBI primers were employed in first-round RT-PCR, then a second-round multiplex PCR followed. MiXCR was run by TCRdb on the multiplex PCR reads, yielding one entry per CDR3 protein. The table shows more than 550,000 distinct CDR3 sequences, with more than 40% occurring only once. A duration under 3 months, NOSPECS ≥4, CAS ≥3 and moderate-to-severe activity characterized the donors with ophthalmopathy. Clinical symptoms and serum thyroxine were used for diagnosis; TRAb, thyroid ultrasound and orbital computed tomography were also relied on. For this clonotype: Its antigen remains unknown.

Germline V lookup: CDR1 SGHRS, CDR2 YFSETQ. Unmatched junction bases numbered 7, after V lost 3 bases and J lost 6 bases. This CDR3 is 16 amino acids long. General study points: For separating ophthalmopathy from stable hyperthyroidism, a 13-signature model gave 87.88% sensitivity and approximately 80% specificity. Blood also held most thyroid clonotypes expanded above 0.001 frequency.

The receptor was derived from an adult man with Graves' ophthalmopathy. Sequencing was performed on peripheral blood. The chain links TRBV5-1 to TRBJ2-2, with 11 bases aligning to TRBD2. CDR3 in amino acids: CASSSKLAGAAGELFF. The DNA for the CDR3 is TGCGCCAGCAGCTCAAAACTAGCGGGAGCGGCCGGGGAGCTGTTTTTT.